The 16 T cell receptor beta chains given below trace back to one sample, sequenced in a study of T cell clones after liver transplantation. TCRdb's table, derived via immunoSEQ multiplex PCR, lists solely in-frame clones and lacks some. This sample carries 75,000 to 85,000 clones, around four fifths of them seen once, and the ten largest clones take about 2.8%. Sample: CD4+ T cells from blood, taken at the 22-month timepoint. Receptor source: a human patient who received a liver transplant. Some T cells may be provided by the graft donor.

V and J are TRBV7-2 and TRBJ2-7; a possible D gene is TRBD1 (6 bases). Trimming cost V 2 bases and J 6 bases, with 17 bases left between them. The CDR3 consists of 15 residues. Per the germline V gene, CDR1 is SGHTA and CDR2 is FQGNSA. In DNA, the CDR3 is TGTGCCAGCAGCTTAAGGACCAACAGGGACGGCGAGCAGTACTTC. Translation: CASSLRTNRDGEQYF.

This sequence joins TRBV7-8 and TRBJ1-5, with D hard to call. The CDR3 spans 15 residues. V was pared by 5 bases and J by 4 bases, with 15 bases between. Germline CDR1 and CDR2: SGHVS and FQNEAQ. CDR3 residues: CASSPHVAGNQPQHF. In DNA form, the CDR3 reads TGTGCCAGCAGCCCCCACGTAGCGGGAAATCAGCCCCAGCATTTT. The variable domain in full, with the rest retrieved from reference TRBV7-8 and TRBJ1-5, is GAGVSQSPRYKVAKRGQDVALRCDPISGHVSLFWYQQALGQGPEFLTYFQNEAQLDKSGLPSDRFFAERPEGSVSTLKIQRTQQEDSAVYLCASSPHVAGNQPQHFGDGTRLSIL.

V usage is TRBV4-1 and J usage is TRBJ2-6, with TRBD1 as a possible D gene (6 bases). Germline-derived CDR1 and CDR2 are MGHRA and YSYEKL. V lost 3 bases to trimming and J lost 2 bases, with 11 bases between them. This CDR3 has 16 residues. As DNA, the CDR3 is TGCGCCAGCAGCCAGGATGACAGGACTGGGGCCAACGTCCTGACTTTC. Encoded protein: CASSQDDRTGANVLTF.

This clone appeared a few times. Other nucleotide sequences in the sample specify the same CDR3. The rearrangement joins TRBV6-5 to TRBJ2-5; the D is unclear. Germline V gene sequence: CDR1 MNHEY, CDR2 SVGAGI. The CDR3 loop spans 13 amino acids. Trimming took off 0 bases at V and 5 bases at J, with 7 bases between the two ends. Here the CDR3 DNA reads TGTGCCAGCAGTTACTCTCGAAGGGAGACCCAGTACTTC. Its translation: CASSYSRRETQYF.

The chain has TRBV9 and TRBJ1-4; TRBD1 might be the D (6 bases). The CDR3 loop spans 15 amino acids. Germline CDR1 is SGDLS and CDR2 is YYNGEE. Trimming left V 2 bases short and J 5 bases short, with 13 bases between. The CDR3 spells CASSVRDKQNEKLFF. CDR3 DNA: TGTGCCAGCAGCGTCCGGGACAAACAAAATGAAAAACTGTTTTTT.

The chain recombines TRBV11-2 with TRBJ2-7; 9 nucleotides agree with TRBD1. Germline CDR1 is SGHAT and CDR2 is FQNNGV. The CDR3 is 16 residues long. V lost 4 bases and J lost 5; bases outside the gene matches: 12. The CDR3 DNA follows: TGTGCCAGCAGCTGGAGAGGCGGGACAGGGCCAGACGAGCAGTACTTC. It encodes CASSWRGGTGPDEQYF. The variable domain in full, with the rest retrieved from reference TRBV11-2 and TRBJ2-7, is EAGVAQSPRYKIIEKRQSVAFWCNPISGHATLYWYQQILGQGPKLLIQFQNNGVVDDSQLPKDRFSAERLKGVDSTLKIQPAKLEDSAVYLCASSWRGGTGPDEQYFGPGTRLTVT.

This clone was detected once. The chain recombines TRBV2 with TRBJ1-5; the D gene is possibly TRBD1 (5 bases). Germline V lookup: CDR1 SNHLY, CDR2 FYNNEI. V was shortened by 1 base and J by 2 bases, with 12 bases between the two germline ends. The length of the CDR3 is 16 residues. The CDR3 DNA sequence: TGTGCCAGCAGTGAAGGGAGGGGTAGAGGCAATCAGCCCCAGCATTTT. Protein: CASSEGRGRGNQPQHF.

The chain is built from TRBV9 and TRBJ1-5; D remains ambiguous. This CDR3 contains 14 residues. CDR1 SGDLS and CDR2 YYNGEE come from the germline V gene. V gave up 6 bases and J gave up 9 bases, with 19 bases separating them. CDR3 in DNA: TGTGCCAGCATCGGAGTTGATCATCCTTTGCCCCAGCATTTT. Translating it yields CASIGVDHPLPQHF.

CDR3 sequence reads: CASSSRRAVGYTF. CDR3 in DNA: TGTGCCAGCAGCTCTAGGAGGGCGGTGGGCTACACCTTC. The gene calls are TRBV7-9 and TRBJ1-2; D unclear. CDR3 length equals 13 residues. The V end was cut by 4 bases, the J end by 8 bases, with 14 bases between. Germline CDR1 is SEHNR and CDR2 is FQNEAQ (reference sequence).

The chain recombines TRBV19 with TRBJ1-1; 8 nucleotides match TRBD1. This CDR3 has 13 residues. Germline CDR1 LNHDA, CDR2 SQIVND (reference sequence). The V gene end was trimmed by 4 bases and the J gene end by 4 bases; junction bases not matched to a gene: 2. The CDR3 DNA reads TGTGCCAGTAGTACTGGACAGGGCACTGAAGCTTTCTTT. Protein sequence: CASSTGQGTEAFF.

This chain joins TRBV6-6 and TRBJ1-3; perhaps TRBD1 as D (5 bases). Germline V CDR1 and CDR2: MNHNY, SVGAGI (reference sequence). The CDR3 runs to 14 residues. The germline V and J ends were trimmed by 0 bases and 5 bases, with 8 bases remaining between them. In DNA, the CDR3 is TGTGCCAGCAGTTACTCACAGGACCGAAACACCATATATTTT. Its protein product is CASSYSQDRNTIYF.

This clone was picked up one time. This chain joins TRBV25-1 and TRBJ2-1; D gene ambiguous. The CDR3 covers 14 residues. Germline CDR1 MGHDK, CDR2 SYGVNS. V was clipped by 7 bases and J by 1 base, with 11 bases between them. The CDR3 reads CASTTAHSYNEQFF. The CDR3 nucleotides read TGTGCCAGCACTACCGCCCATTCCTACAATGAGCAGTTCTTC.

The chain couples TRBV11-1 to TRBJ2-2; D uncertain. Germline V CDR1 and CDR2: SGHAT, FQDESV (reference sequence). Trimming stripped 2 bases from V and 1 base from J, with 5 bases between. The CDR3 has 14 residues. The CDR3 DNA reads TGTGCCAGCAGCTTACTAGAGAACACCGGGGAGCTGTTTTTT. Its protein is CASSLLENTGELFF. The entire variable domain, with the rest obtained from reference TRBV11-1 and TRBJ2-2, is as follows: EAEVAQSPRYKITEKSQAVAFWCDPISGHATLYWYRQILGQGPELLVQFQDESVVDDSQLPKDRFSAERLKGVDSTLKIQPAELGDSAMYLCASSLLENTGELFFGEGSRLTVL.

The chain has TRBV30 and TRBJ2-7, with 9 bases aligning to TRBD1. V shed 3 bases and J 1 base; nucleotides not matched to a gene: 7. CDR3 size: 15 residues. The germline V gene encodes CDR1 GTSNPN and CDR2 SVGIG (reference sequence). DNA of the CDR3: TGTGCCTGGAGAGCAGACAGGGGGGCTTCCTACGAGCAGTACTTC. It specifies CAWRADRGASYEQYF.

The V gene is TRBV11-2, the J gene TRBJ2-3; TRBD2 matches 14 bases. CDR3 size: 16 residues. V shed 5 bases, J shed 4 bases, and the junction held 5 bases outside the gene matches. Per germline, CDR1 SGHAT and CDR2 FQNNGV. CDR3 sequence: CASSVTTSGGADTQYF. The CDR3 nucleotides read TGTGCCAGCAGCGTAACGACTAGCGGGGGGGCAGATACGCAGTATTTT.

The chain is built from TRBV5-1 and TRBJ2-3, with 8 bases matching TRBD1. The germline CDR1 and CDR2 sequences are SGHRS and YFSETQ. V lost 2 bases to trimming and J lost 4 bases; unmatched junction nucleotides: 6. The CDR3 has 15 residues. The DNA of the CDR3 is TGCGCCAGCAGCTTTCAGGGGGCAGCGGCAGATACGCAGTATTTT. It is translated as CASSFQGAAADTQYF.